This TCR beta chain was identified in a study of cytomegalovirus exposure and HLA in healthy donors. Study-level points and caveats: Later analysis identified several of the most significant clusters that appeared linked to common viral pathogens.

PCR amplification relied on 60 Vbeta primers (plus 13 Jbeta primers). The assay was immunoSEQ multiplex PCR, and TCRdb's table has in-frame clones only and misses some. The sample includes approximately 120,000 clones, under 85% of them seen just once. Worth noting for this clone: Its antigen is unknown. Relative to the germline gene, one junction end is altered; a read error may explain this.

This CDR3 has 15 amino acids. The germline V gene has CDR1 SGHVS and CDR2 FQNEAQ. The specimen sequenced was PBMCs. The receptor comes from a middle-aged man in good health and CMV-seronegative. The chain is built from TRBV7-8 and TRBJ2-6, with D perhaps TRBD2 (6 bases). CDR3 amino acids: CVSSSGVREANVLTF. The DNA of the CDR3 is TGTGTCAGCAGCTCGGGGGTCAGGGAAGCCAACGTCCTGACTTTC.